The 17 T cell receptor beta chains below come from one sample, sequenced in a study of shared clonotypes between healthy human individuals. Naive CD8 populations comprised CD45RO-negative cells positively selected for CCR7, excluding terminally differentiated effector memory CD45RA+ cells. Produced via immunoSEQ multiplex PCR; TCRdb's table is partial and in-frame only. Of 2 million to 2.5 million clones listed, about 94% were seen once; the top ten hold approximately 1.2%. Source material: naive CD8+ T cells sorted from blood. Receptor source: a man younger than 35 in good health.

The chain uses TRBV9 and TRBJ2-5, with 12 bases matching TRBD2. V was clipped by 0 bases and J by 4 bases; unmatched bases: 4. Germline V gives CDR1 SGDLS, CDR2 YYNGEE. This CDR3 has 16 amino acids. The CDR3 is CASSVGLAGEGETQYF. The CDR3 region has the DNA TGTGCCAGCAGCGTAGGACTAGCGGGAGAAGGAGAGACCCAGTACTTC.

The chain carries TRBV19 and TRBJ1-2; 7 positions agree with TRBD1. The junction had 12 bases not matched to a gene; V was cut back by 5 bases and J by 3 bases. Germline CDR1 LNHDA, CDR2 SQIVND (reference sequence). There are 16 residues in the CDR3. The CDR3 sequence is CASSPYDRAYYYGYTF. The CDR3 DNA follows: TGTGCCAGTAGTCCTTACGACAGGGCCTATTACTATGGCTACACCTTC.

The chain carries TRBV28 and TRBJ2-1; 8 bases are shared with TRBD1. Germline CDR1 and CDR2: MDHEN and SYDVKM. With 2 bases clipped from V and 8 bases from J, the junction kept 8 bases outside the gene matches. The CDR3 is 15 amino acids. The CDR3 DNA is TGTGCCAGCAGTTTAGCCAGGACAGGGTTCTATGAGCAGTTCTTC. Protein: CASSLARTGFYEQFF.

The chain uses TRBV4-3 and TRBJ2-1; unclear D gene. This CDR3 contains 13 residues. Trimming stripped 4 bases from V and 2 bases from J, with 6 bases between. Germline CDR1 and CDR2: LGHNA and YSLEER. As DNA, the CDR3 is TGCGCCAGCAGCCCGACGGCCTACAATGAGCAGTTCTTC. It translates to CASSPTAYNEQFF.

The chain carries TRBV11-3 and TRBJ2-1; unclear D gene. In germline, CDR1 is SGHNT, CDR2 YENEEA. The CDR3 runs 14 residues. Trimming cost V 0 bases and J 9 bases, with 12 bases left between them. The CDR3 is CASSLELGASEQFF. CDR3 nucleotides: TGTGCCAGCAGCTTAGAACTCGGCGCGAGTGAGCAGTTCTTC. Looking up the rest from reference TRBV11-3 and TRBJ2-1 gives the full variable domain: EAGVVQSPRYKIIEKKQPVAFWCNPISGHNTLYWYLQNLGQGPELLIRYENEEAVDDSQLPKDRFSAERLKGVDSTLKIQPAELGDSAVYLCASSLELGASEQFFGPGTRLTVL.

The chain uses TRBV5-1 and TRBJ2-1; 8 bases align to TRBD2. The CDR3 loop spans 13 amino acids. V shed 5 bases and J 6 bases; nucleotides not matched to a gene: 4. Looked up from germline, CDR1 is SGHRS and CDR2 is YFSETQ. The CDR3 DNA reads as TGCGCCAGCAGATTAACTAGCGGCAATGAGCAGTTCTTC. As protein: CASRLTSGNEQFF.

This clone was seen only once. The chain couples TRBV30 to TRBJ1-2, with D perhaps matching TRBD1 (5 bases). Between the trimmed V and J ends, which lost 6 bases and 5 bases, there was a span of 7 bases. The CDR3 loop spans 10 amino acids. Germline CDR1 reads GTSNPN; CDR2 reads SVGIG (reference sequence). CDR3 nucleotides: TGTGCCTGTGGGGGGTATGGCTACACCTTC. This sequence encodes CACGGYGYTF.

The CDR3 DNA follows: TGTGCCAGCAGCACCGAACAGGGCAGCTCCTATAATTCACCCCTCCACTTT. Residues: CASSTEQGSSYNSPLHF. The V call is TRBV7-2, the J call TRBJ1-6; D might be TRBD1 (6 bases). The CDR3 loop spans 17 amino acids. V was clipped by 5 bases and J by 0 bases, with 14 bases between them. Germline-derived CDR1 and CDR2 are SGHTA and FQGNSA.

CDR3 sequence: CASNVLAGVGNEQFF. The CDR3 region has the DNA TGTGCCAGCAATGTACTAGCGGGAGTTGGCAATGAGCAGTTCTTC. V is TRBV6-5 and J is TRBJ2-1; 11 nucleotides match TRBD2. V shed 7 bases, J shed 6 bases, and the junction held 8 bases outside the gene matches. CDR1 is MNHEY, CDR2 SVGAGI, per germline. CDR3 size: 15 residues.

V usage is TRBV7-6 and J usage is TRBJ1-4; D ambiguous. This CDR3 is built from 14 residues. V lost 3 bases, J lost 12 bases, and 17 bases lay in between. Germline V gene lookup returns CDR1 SGHVS and CDR2 FNYEAQ. CDR3 sequence reads: CASSFGRGEVELFF. CDR3 DNA sequence: TGTGCCAGCAGCTTTGGCCGCGGCGAGGTCGAACTGTTTTTT.

This clone was counted once. This chain joins TRBV30 and TRBJ2-7; unclear D gene. CDR1 and CDR2 from the germline V gene are GTSNPN and SVGIG (reference sequence). CDR3 length: 14 amino acids. Trimming stripped 0 bases from V and 3 bases from J, with 12 bases between. This chain's CDR3 is CAWSVDGRVYEQYF. CDR3 bases: TGTGCCTGGAGTGTAGACGGCAGAGTCTACGAGCAGTACTTC.

The chain is built from TRBV5-1 and TRBJ2-2; 7 nucleotides line up with TRBD1. V trimming: 1 base; J trimming: 4 bases; junction bases outside the gene matches: 4. The CDR3 sequence is 15 residues long. CDR1 and CDR2 from the germline V gene are SGHRS and YFSETQ. The CDR3 is CASSLRGPSTGELFF. CDR3 nucleotide sequence: TGCGCCAGCAGCTTGAGGGGGCCGTCCACCGGGGAGCTGTTTTTT.

Turning to this clone: The sample holds other DNA sequences that translate to the same CDR3. V gene TRBV27 combines with J gene TRBJ2-5, with a possible D match to TRBD1 (5 bases). Trimming took off 2 bases at V and 1 base at J, with 8 bases between the two ends. Germline CDR1 MNHEY, CDR2 SMNVEV (reference sequence). CDR3 length: 14 residues. CDR3 residues: CASSLRGGQETQYF. CDR3 DNA: TGTGCCAGCAGTTTAAGGGGCGGCCAAGAGACCCAGTACTTC.

This chain connects TRBV27 to TRBJ1-6, with unresolved D. Trimming stripped 5 bases from V and 0 bases from J, with 11 bases between. CDR1 is MNHEY and CDR2 is SMNVEV in the germline V gene (reference sequence). The CDR3 length is 16 residues. Here the CDR3 reads CASSPILTSYNSPLHF. The CDR3 bases are TGTGCCAGCAGTCCTATTCTCACCTCCTATAATTCACCCCTCCACTTT.

For this clone: Other DNA sequences in the sample encode the same CDR3. The chain links TRBV5-1 to TRBJ2-1; 12 nucleotides line up with TRBD1. The V segment lost 4 bases and the J segment 6 bases; nucleotides outside the gene matches: 2. The germline CDR1 and CDR2 sequences are SGHRS and YFSETQ. The CDR3 sequence is 14 residues long. DNA for the CDR3: TGCGCCAGCAGCCTGGGACAGGGGGCCAATGAGCAGTTCTTC. This codes for CASSLGQGANEQFF.

Regarding this clone: Within the sample, other DNA sequences also encode this same CDR3. V gene TRBV27 combines with J gene TRBJ2-1, with D perhaps being TRBD1 or TRBD2 (5 bases each). This CDR3 spans 12 amino acids. Trimming stripped 8 bases from V and 2 bases from J, with 7 bases between. Germline V gene data show CDR1 as MNHEY and CDR2 as SMNVEV (reference sequence). CDR3 coding DNA: TGTGCCAGCGGGGGAGCCTACAATGAGCAGTTCTTC. This gives the protein CASGGAYNEQFF.

V and J are TRBV7-6 and TRBJ1-1, with D possibly TRBD1 on 6 matching bases. Germline CDR1 reads SGHVS; CDR2 reads FNYEAQ. The CDR3 has 13 amino acids. Between the trimmed V and J ends, which lost 5 bases and 4 bases, there was a span of 11 bases. CDR3 region: CASSPRQATEAFF. CDR3 DNA: TGTGCCAGCAGCCCCCGACAGGCCACTGAAGCTTTCTTT.